Shown below are 22 T cell receptor beta chains from a single sample sequenced in a study of OX40 agonist ivuxolimab in advanced cancers. Some clones are missing from TCRdb's copy, which holds only in-frame ones; the method was immunoSEQ multiplex PCR. In the table there are roughly 100,000 clones, 90% of which are singletons. The material was CD4+ or CD8+ T cells sorted from blood, obtained in a trial of the OX40 agonist ivuxolimab. All receptors derive from an adult with an advanced solid tumor such as melanoma, head and neck, liver or kidney cancer.

V and J are TRBV9 and TRBJ2-7; TRBD2 is a possible D gene (5 bases). Germline lookup yields CDR1 SGDLS and CDR2 YYNGEE. V was clipped by 0 bases and J by 3 bases, with 10 bases between them. The CDR3 consists of 14 residues. The CDR3 DNA sequence: TGTGCCAGCAGCGTAGGTGGGGAGAACTACGAGCAGTACTTC. Translation gives CASSVGGENYEQYF.

Only one count was recorded for this clone. V gene TRBV6-4 combines with J gene TRBJ2-1, with 10 bases matching TRBD2. This CDR3 has 16 residues. V was clipped by 5 bases and J by 4 bases; unmatched bases: 8. CDR1 is MRHNA, CDR2 SNTAGT, per germline. Here the CDR3 reads CASSRTPSGGYNEQFF. CDR3 coding DNA: TGTGCCAGCAGTCGCACCCCTAGCGGGGGTTACAATGAGCAGTTCTTC.

V gene TRBV7-6 combines with J gene TRBJ2-1, with 12 positions matching TRBD2. CDR1 is SGHVS, CDR2 FNYEAQ, per germline. The CDR3 is made up of 16 amino acids. Unmatched junction bases numbered 5, after V lost 4 bases and J lost 4 bases. CDR3 in amino acids: CASSSGLAGIYNEQFF. CDR3 sequence (DNA): TGTGCCAGCAGCTCCGGACTAGCGGGAATATACAATGAGCAGTTCTTC.

The V call is TRBV25-1, the J call TRBJ2-5, with no clear D. Germline-derived CDR1 and CDR2 are MGHDK and SYGVNS. CDR3 length: 15 residues. V was trimmed by 1 base and J by 2 bases, leaving 11 bases between them. The chain's CDR3 is CASSESLTLQETQYF. For the CDR3, the DNA is TGTGCCAGCAGTGAATCCTTGACTCTTCAAGAGACCCAGTACTTC.

The genes are TRBV9 and TRBJ2-7; 7 bases line up with TRBD2. The CDR3 sequence is 15 residues long. Germline CDR1 is SGDLS and CDR2 is YYNGEE. V shed 4 bases, J shed 0 bases, and the junction held 7 bases outside the gene matches. DNA of the CDR3: TGTGCCAGCAGCCCTAAGGGCGGGGGCTCCTACGAGCAGTACTTC. It codes for CASSPKGGGSYEQYF.

This sequence joins TRBV5-8 and TRBJ2-3; D gene unclear. The CDR3 sequence is 15 residues long. Trimming stripped 1 base from V and 2 bases from J, with 11 bases between. The germline gives CDR1 SGHTS, CDR2 YDEGEE. For the CDR3, the DNA is TGTGCCAGCAGCTTGAAGGGCTTGATCACAGATACGCAGTATTTT. Amino acid sequence: CASSLKGLITDTQYF.

V gene TRBV19 combines with J gene TRBJ2-1; perhaps TRBD1 as D (6 bases). The V and J ends lost 11 bases and 6 bases respectively, with 17 bases between them. The CDR3 contains 13 residues. Germline CDR1 reads LNHDA; CDR2 reads SQIVND (reference sequence). The CDR3, as DNA: TGTGCCGGGGGACCCCGAGGGGGCAATGAGCAGTTCTTC. It specifies CAGGPRGGNEQFF.

The V and J genes are TRBV14 and TRBJ2-5; D call uncertain. CDR3 length: 13 amino acids. V dropped 2 bases and J dropped 4 bases, with 8 bases sitting between them. Germline CDR1 is SGHDN and CDR2 is FVKESK. The CDR3, as DNA: TGTGCCAGCAGCCAAAATCTAGGAGAGACCCAGTACTTC. Residues: CASSQNLGETQYF. Based on the CDR3 plus reference TRBV14 and TRBJ2-5, the full variable domain is EAGVTQFPSHSVIEKGQTVTLRCDPISGHDNLYWYRRVMGKEIKFLLHFVKESKQDESGMPNNRFLAERTGGTYSTLKVQPAELEDSGVYFCASSQNLGETQYFGPGTRLLVL.

The chain has TRBV7-9 and TRBJ2-7, with a possible D match to TRBD1 (5 bases). CDR1 and CDR2 from the germline V gene are SEHNR and FQNEAQ (reference sequence). The CDR3 length is 12 residues. Deletions cut 8 bases from V and 3 bases from J, with 11 bases between. CDR3 sequence: CASGRQNYEQYF. In DNA, the CDR3 is TGTGCCAGCGGCAGACAGAACTACGAGCAGTACTTC.

The rearrangement uses TRBV29-1 and TRBJ2-5, with 8 bases identical to TRBD2. Trimming took 3 bases from V and 4 from J; bases not matched to a gene: 10. The CDR3 covers 15 residues. CDR1 is SQVTM and CDR2 is ANQGSEA in the germline V gene. CDR3 sequence (DNA): TGCAGCGTTGAGGGTCCGGGGGGGCCGTCAGAGACCCAGTACTTC. It encodes CSVEGPGGPSETQYF.

J is TRBJ1-6 and V is TRBV6-5, with 7 bases identical to TRBD1. The CDR3 runs to 15 residues. V lost 6 bases to trimming and J lost 0 bases; unmatched junction nucleotides: 2. Germline V gene lookup returns CDR1 MNHEY and CDR2 SVGAGI. Here the CDR3 DNA reads TGTGCCAGCAGAAGGGACAGCTCCTATAATTCACCCCTCCACTTT. Protein sequence: CASRRDSSYNSPLHF.

The chain couples TRBV5-6 to TRBJ2-7; unclear D gene. Germline CDR1 and CDR2: SGHDT and YYEEEE. V lost 1 base, J lost 0 bases, and 5 bases lay in between. There are 13 residues in the CDR3. Here the CDR3 reads CASSLMGSYEQYF. CDR3 bases: TGTGCCAGCAGCTTGATGGGCTCCTACGAGCAGTACTTC.

The genes are TRBV4-3 and TRBJ2-5; 14 nucleotides agree with TRBD2. After removal of 1 base from V and 4 bases from J, the junction contained 5 bases not matched to a gene. Germline V gene data show CDR1 as LGHNA and CDR2 as YSLEER. This CDR3 is built from 17 residues. The DNA of the CDR3 is TGCGCCAGCAGCCAAGGGACTAGCGGGGGGCCGGGAGAGACCCAGTACTTC. Its translation is CASSQGTSGGPGETQYF.

The genes are TRBV6-5 and TRBJ1-1, with D unresolved. The CDR3 has 14 residues. CDR1 is MNHEY and CDR2 is SVGAGI in the germline V gene. Between the trimmed V and J ends, which lost 2 bases and 0 bases, there was a span of 7 bases. For the CDR3, the DNA is TGTGCCAGCAGTTACAACCAGATGAACACTGAAGCTTTCTTT. As protein: CASSYNQMNTEAFF.

The chain employs TRBV5-5 and TRBJ2-4, with D tentatively TRBD2 (5 bases). Trimming took off 5 bases at V and 9 bases at J, with 12 bases between the two ends. This CDR3 is built from 12 residues. Germline CDR1 SGHKS, CDR2 YYEKEE (reference sequence). CDR3 DNA: TGTGCCAGCAGTTCGGACGAGGGCATTCAGTACTTC. Protein: CASSSDEGIQYF. Based on the CDR3 plus reference TRBV5-5 and TRBJ2-4, the full variable domain is DAGVTQSPTHLIKTRGQQVTLRCSPISGHKSVSWYQQVLGQGPQFIFQYYEKEERGRGNFPDRFSARQFPNYSSELNVNALLLGDSALYLCASSSDEGIQYFGAGTRLSVL.

This clone has a single count. The chain carries TRBV12-2 and TRBJ2-7; the D call in the table, TRBD2, was not verified against the DNA. TRBV12-2 is recorded as a pseudogene. This CDR3 has 14 amino acids. CDR3 sequence: CASRLVDSPYEQYF. DNA of the CDR3: TGTGCAAGTCGCTTAGTAGATAGCCCCTACGAGCAGTACTTC.

V and J are TRBV9 and TRBJ1-6; D gene uncertain. The V gene lost 0 bases and the J gene lost 0 bases, with 4 bases spanning the gap. CDR1 is SGDLS, CDR2 YYNGEE, per germline. This CDR3 has 15 residues. In DNA, the CDR3 is TGTGCCAGCAGCGTAGACAGCTCCTATAATTCACCCCTCCACTTT. Its translation is CASSVDSSYNSPLHF.

The V gene is TRBV5-1, the J gene TRBJ2-3; no firm D call. The CDR3 runs to 14 residues. Germline V gives CDR1 SGHRS, CDR2 YFSETQ. Trimming pared 6 bases from V and 2 bases from J, leaving 13 bases between. In nucleotides, the CDR3 is TGCGCCAGCAAACCCTGGGGTCCCACAGATACGCAGTATTTT. It codes for CASKPWGPTDTQYF.

V is TRBV28 and J is TRBJ1-1, with D unresolved. Germline loops: CDR1 MDHEN, CDR2 SYDVKM. CDR3 length equals 13 residues. V was shortened by 11 bases and J by 6 bases, with 19 bases between the two germline ends. The CDR3 loop is CAASNTLFPEAFF. The CDR3 coding sequence is TGTGCCGCAAGCAACACCCTTTTCCCTGAAGCTTTCTTT.

This clone was found once. The CDR3 reads CASSLKEGPSEKLFF. In nucleotides, the CDR3 is TGTGCCAGCAGCCTGAAGGAAGGTCCCTCGGAAAAACTGTTTTTT. The chain uses TRBV4-2 and TRBJ1-4; no firm D call. The germline CDR1 and CDR2 sequences are LGHNA and YNFKEQ. The CDR3 loop spans 15 amino acids. With 4 bases removed from V and 8 bases from J, the gap between germline ends came to 17 bases.

The gene calls are TRBV9 and TRBJ2-2; D may be TRBD1 (5 bases). The CDR3 loop spans 16 amino acids. CDR1 and CDR2 (germline): SGDLS, YYNGEE. The ends were cut back, 0 bases at V and 4 bases at J, with 13 bases in the middle. The CDR3 DNA sequence: TGTGCCAGCAGCGTAGCAGGGTTTCAGTTCACCGGGGAGCTGTTTTTT. Its protein is CASSVAGFQFTGELFF.

The V gene is TRBV4-2, the J gene TRBJ1-1; D is ambiguous. Trimming stripped 5 bases from V and 1 base from J, with 14 bases between. Germline CDR1 reads LGHNA; CDR2 reads YNFKEQ. This CDR3 region has 15 residues. The CDR3 sequence is CASSLSGRKNTEAFF. The CDR3 DNA is TGTGCCAGCAGCTTGTCTGGCAGGAAGAACACTGAAGCTTTCTTT.